This T cell receptor beta chain was documented in a study of OX40 agonist ivuxolimab in advanced cancers. Study context: In this trial design, patients received ivuxolimab intravenously at 0.01 to 10 mg/kg every 2 weeks. Eligibility rules accepted prior anti-PD-1, anti-PD-L1 or anti-CTLA-4 therapy, and 40% to 50% had some.

Autoimmune disease history or systemic immunosuppression led to patients being barred. Cycle 7 day 1, cycle 4 day 1, and baseline were the timepoints at which blood was sampled. V was trimmed by 0 bases and J by 7 bases, leaving 4 bases between them. The CDR3 has 12 amino acids. Germline values: CDR1 SGHAT, CDR2 FQNNGV. Assay used: immunoSEQ multiplex PCR; TCRdb lists only in-frame clones, some missing. The table records more than 50,000 clones, around 85% of them present only once. The sequence came from an adult with an advanced solid tumor such as melanoma, head and neck, liver or kidney cancer. The gene calls are TRBV11-2 and TRBJ2-1; D gene ambiguous. This sample comprised CD4+ or CD8+ T cells sorted from blood, obtained in a trial of the OX40 agonist ivuxolimab. CDR3 amino acids: CASSLDGNEQFF. CDR3 bases: TGTGCCAGCAGCTTAGATGGGAATGAGCAGTTCTTC.